This T cell receptor (beta chain) was identified during a study of tumor-infiltrating lymphocytes in glioblastoma multiforme. The CDR3 length is 12 residues. Deletions cut 5 bases from V and 7 bases from J, with 9 bases between. Germline CDR1 reads SGHAT; CDR2 reads FQNNGV. Three nested ARM-PCR rounds with V-beta and C-beta primers built TCRB libraries. TCRdb recomputed calls from the multiplex PCR reads with MiXCR, one row per CDR3 protein. In the table there are almost 20,000 distinct CDR3 sequences, 65% to 80% of which are singletons. Sequencing was carried out using peripheral blood. The clonotype comes from a male donor with glioblastoma. V usage is TRBV11-2 and J usage is TRBJ2-1; D gene uncertain. CDR3 bases: TGTGCCAGCAGCCAAACTACTAATGAGCAGTTCTTC. Protein: CASSQTTNEQFF.